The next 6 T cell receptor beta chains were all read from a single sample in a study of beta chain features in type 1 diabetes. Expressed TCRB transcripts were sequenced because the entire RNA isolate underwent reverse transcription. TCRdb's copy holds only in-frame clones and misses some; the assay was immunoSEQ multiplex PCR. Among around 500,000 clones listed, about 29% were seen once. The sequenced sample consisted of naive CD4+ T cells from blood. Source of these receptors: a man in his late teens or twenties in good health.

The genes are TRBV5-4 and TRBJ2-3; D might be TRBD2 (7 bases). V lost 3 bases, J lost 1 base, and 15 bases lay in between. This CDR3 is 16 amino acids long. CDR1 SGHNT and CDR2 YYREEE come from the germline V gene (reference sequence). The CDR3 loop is CASSSSGGLGTDTQYF. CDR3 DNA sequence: TGTGCCAGCAGCTCCTCCGGGGGGCTGGGCACAGATACGCAGTATTTT.

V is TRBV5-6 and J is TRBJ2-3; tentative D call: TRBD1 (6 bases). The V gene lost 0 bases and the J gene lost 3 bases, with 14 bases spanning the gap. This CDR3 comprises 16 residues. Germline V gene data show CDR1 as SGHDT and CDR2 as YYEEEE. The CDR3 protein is CASSLVGQRGTDTQYF. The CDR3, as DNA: TGTGCCAGCAGCTTGGTCGGACAGCGAGGGACAGATACGCAGTATTTT.

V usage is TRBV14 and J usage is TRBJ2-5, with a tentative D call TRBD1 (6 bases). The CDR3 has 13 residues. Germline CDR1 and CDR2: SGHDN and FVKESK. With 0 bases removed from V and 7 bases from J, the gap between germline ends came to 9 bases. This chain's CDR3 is CASSQDMGATQYF. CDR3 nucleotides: TGTGCCAGCAGCCAAGACATGGGGGCGACCCAGTACTTC.

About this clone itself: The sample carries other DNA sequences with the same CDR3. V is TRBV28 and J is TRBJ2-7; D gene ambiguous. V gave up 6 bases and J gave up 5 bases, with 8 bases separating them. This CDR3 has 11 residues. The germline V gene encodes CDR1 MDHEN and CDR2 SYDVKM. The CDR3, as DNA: TGTGCCAGCAGCCTATCCCACGAGCAGTACTTC. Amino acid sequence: CASSLSHEQYF.

In DNA form, the CDR3 reads TGCAGCGGATCAGGGGGAGCGGGAGGCTCCTACAATGAGCAGTTCTTC. Its translation is CSGSGGAGGSYNEQFF. The chain uses TRBV29-1 and TRBJ2-1, with 9 bases fitting TRBD2. The CDR3 loop spans 16 amino acids. CDR1 is SQVTM and CDR2 is ANQGSEA in the germline V gene. The trim removed 7 bases at V and 0 bases at J, leaving 10 bases unmatched.

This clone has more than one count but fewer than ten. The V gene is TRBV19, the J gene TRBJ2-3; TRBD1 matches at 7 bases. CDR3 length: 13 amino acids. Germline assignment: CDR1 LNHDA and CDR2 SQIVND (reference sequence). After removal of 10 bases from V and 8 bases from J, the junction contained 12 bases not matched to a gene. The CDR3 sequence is CATALRAGGTQYF. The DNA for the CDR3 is TGTGCCACCGCCCTCAGGGCAGGGGGTACGCAGTATTTT.